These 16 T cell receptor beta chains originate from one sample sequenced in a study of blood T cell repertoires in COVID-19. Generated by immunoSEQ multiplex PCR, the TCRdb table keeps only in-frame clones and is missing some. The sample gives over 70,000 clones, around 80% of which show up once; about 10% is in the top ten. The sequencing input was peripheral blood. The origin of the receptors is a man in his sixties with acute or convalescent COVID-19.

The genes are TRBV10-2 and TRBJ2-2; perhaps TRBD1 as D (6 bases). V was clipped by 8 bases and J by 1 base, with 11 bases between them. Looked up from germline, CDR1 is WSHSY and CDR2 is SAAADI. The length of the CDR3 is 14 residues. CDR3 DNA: TGCGCCAGCGGCAGGGGAAGGAACACCGGGGAGCTGTTTTTT. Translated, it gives CASGRGRNTGELFF.

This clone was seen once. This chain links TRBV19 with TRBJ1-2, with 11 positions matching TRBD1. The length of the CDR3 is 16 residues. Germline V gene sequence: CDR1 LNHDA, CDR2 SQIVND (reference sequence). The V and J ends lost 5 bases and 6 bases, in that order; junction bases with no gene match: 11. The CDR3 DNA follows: TGTGCCAGTAGTCTACTTGGACAGGGGGCACGGAATGGCTACACCTTC. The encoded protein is CASSLLGQGARNGYTF.

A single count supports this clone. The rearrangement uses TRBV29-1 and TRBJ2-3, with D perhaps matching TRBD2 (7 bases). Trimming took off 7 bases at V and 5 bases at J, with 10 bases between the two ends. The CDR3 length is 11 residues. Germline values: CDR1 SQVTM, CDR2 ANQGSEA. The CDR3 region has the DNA TGCAGCGGGCGGGGGCAAGATACGCAGTATTTT. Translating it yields CSGRGQDTQYF.

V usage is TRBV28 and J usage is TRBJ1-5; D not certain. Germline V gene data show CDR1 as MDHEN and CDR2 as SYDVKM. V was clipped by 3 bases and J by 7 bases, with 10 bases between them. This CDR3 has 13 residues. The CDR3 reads CASSLGRWQPQHF. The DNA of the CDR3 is TGTGCCAGCAGTTTGGGGAGGTGGCAGCCCCAGCATTTT.

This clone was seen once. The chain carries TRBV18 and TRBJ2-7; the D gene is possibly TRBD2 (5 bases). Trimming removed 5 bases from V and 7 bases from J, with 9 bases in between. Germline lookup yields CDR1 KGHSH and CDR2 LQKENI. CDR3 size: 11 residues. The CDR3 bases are TGTGCCAGCTCAACACAGCGGGAGCAGTACTTC. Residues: CASSTQREQYF.

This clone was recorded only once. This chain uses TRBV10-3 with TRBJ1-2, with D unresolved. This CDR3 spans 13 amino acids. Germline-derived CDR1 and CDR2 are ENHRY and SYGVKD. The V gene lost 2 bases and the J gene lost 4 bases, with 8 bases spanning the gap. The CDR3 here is CAISEDWSYGYTF. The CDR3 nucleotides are TGTGCCATCAGTGAGGATTGGAGCTATGGCTACACCTTC.

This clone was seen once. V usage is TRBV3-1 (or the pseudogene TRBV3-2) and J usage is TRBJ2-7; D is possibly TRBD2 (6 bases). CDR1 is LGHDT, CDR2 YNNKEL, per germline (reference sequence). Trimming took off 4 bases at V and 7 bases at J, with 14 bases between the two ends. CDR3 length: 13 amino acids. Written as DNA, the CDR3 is TGTGCCAGCAGCCCGATCATTGGGGGGGAGCAGTACTTC. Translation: CASSPIIGGEQYF.

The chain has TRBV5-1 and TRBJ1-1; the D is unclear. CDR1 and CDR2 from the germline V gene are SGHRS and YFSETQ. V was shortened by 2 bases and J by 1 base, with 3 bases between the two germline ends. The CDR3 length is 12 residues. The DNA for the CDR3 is TGCGCCAGCAGCTTACAGAACACTGAAGCTTTCTTT. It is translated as CASSLQNTEAFF.

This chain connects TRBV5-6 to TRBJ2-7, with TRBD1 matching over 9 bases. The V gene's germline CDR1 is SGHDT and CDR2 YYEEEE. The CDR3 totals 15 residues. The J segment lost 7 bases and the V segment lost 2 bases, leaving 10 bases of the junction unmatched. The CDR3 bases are TGTGCCAGCAGCTTTTATAGGGACAGGGATCGTGAGCAGTACTTC. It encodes CASSFYRDRDREQYF.

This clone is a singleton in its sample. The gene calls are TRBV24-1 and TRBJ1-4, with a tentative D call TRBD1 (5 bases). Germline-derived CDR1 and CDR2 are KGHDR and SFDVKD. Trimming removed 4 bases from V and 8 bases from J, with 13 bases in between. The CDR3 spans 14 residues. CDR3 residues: CATSDPRGDEKLFF. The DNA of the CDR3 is TGTGCCACCAGTGACCCTAGGGGCGACGAAAAACTGTTTTTT.

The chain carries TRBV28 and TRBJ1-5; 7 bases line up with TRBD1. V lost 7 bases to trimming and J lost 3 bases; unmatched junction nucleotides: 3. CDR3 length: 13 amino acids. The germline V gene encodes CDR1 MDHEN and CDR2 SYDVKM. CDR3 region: CASIGTVNQPQHF. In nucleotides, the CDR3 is TGTGCCAGCATCGGGACAGTCAATCAGCCCCAGCATTTT.

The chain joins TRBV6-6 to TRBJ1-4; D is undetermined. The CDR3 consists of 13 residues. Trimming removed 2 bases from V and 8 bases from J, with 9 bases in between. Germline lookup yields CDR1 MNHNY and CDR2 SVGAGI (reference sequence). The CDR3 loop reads CASSYGPLEKLFF. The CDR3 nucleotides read TGTGCCAGCAGTTACGGGCCCCTGGAAAAACTGTTTTTT.

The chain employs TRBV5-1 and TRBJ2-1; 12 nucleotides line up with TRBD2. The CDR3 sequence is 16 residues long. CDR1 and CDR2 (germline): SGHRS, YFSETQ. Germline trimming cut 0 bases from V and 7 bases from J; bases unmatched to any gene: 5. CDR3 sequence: CASSLGRLAGGNEQFF. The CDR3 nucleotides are TGCGCCAGCAGCTTGGGAAGGCTAGCGGGGGGGAATGAGCAGTTCTTC. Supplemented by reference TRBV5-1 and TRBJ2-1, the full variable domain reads KAGVTQTPRYLIKTRGQQVTLSCSPISGHRSVSWYQQTPGQGLQFLFEYFSETQRNKGNFPGRFSGRQFSNSRSEMNVSTLELGDSALYLCASSLGRLAGGNEQFFGPGTRLTVL.

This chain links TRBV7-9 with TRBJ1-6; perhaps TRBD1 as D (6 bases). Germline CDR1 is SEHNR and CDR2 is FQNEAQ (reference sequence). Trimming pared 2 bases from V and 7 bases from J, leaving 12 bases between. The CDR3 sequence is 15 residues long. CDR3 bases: TGTGCCAGCAGCTTACAACAGGGAACCAATTCACCCCTCCACTTT. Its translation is CASSLQQGTNSPLHF.

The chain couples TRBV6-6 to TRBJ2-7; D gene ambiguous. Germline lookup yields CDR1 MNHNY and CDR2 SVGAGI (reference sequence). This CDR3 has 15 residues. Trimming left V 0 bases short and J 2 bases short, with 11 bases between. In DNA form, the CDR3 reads TGTGCCAGCAGTTACTCGAGTGGGCAGACCTACGAGCAGTACTTC. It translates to CASSYSSGQTYEQYF.

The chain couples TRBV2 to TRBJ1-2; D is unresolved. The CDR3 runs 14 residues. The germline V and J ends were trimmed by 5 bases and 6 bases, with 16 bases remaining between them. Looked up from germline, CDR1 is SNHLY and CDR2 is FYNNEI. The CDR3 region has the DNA TGTGCCAGCAGTACCCTTGAGGAGGCCCATGGCTACACCTTC. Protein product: CASSTLEEAHGYTF.